This TCR beta chain derives from a study of T-cell reconstitution after alpha-beta-depleted transplantation in children. The ends lost 1 base at V and 1 base at J; junction bases unmatched: 3. Per the germline V gene, CDR1 is LNHNV and CDR2 is YYDKDF (reference sequence). The CDR3 runs to 16 residues. Library preparation (for TCRbeta) was performed with unique molecular identifiers. In TCRdb, the PCR reads were re-called with MiXCR into one record per CDR3 protein. The sample has over 200,000 distinct CDR3 sequences, 8% to 10% seen once; the top ten hold about 6.2%. The sequence was obtained from a human donor who donated a stem cell graft to a child with acute lymphoblastic leukemia. V usage is TRBV15 and J usage is TRBJ2-5, with TRBD1 matching over 10 bases. The sequences come from PBMCs from the stem cell graft donor, collected from the stem cell graft. The CDR3 loop is CATSRGDRGVQETQYF. CDR3 nucleotides: TGTGCCACCAGCAGAGGGGACAGGGGCGTCCAAGAGACCCAGTACTTC.